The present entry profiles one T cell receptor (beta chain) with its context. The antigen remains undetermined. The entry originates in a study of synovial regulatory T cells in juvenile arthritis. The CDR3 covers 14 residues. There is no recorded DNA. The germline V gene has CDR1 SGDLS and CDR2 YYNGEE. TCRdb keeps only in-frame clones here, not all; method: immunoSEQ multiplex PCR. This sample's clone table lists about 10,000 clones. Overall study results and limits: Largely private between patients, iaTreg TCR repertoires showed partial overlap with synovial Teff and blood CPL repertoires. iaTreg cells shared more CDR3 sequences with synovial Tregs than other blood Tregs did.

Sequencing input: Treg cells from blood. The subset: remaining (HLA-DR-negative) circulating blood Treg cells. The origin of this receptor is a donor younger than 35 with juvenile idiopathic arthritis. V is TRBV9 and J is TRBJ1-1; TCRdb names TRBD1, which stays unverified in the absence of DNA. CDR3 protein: CASSPGGFDTEAFF.